The 10 T cell receptor beta chains below were found in one sample sequenced in a study of cytomegalovirus exposure and HLA in healthy donors. PCR employed 60 Vbeta and 13 Jbeta primers. The method was immunoSEQ multiplex PCR; TCRdb's version includes in-frame clones alone and lacks a portion of them. The sample includes some 190,000 clones, approximately 75% of them seen just once. The sequencing sample was made of PBMCs. These receptors were obtained from a man aged 30-40 years in good health and CMV-seropositive.

CDR3 sequence (DNA): TGTGCCAGCAGCTCGACTAGCGGGGGATCGTTGTACGGGGAGCTGTTTTTT. This encodes CASSSTSGGSLYGELFF. V gene TRBV7-2 combines with J gene TRBJ2-2; 12 bases line up with TRBD2. The trim removed 4 bases at V and 7 bases at J, leaving 10 bases unmatched. The CDR3 loop spans 17 amino acids. Germline-derived CDR1 and CDR2 are SGHTA and FQGNSA. Based on the CDR3 plus reference TRBV7-2 and TRBJ2-2, the full variable domain is GAGVSQSPSNKVTEKGKDVELRCDPISGHTALYWYRQSLGQGLEFLIYFQGNSAPDKSGLPSDRFSAERTGGSVSTLTIQRTQQEDSAVYLCASSSTSGGSLYGELFFGEGSRLTVL.

This sequence joins TRBV7-9 and TRBJ2-7; TRBD2 might be the D (5 bases). The CDR3 is 15 amino acids. From germline, CDR1 is SEHNR and CDR2 FQNEAQ (reference sequence). Between the trimmed V and J ends, which lost 5 bases and 4 bases, there was a span of 18 bases. CDR3 region: CASSPPMRRGYEQYF. The CDR3 region has the DNA TGTGCCAGCAGCCCTCCGATGCGGCGCGGGTACGAGCAGTACTTC.

The sample holds a few counts of this clone. This chain links TRBV7-2 with TRBJ2-2; TRBD2 matches 9 bases. The CDR3 is made up of 15 amino acids. The ends lost 0 bases at V and 4 bases at J; junction bases unmatched: 0. The germline V gene has CDR1 SGHTA and CDR2 FQGNSA. The CDR3 nucleotides are TGTGCCAGCAGCTTAGCGCGGGGGGGCACCGGGGAGCTGTTTTTT. This gives the protein CASSLARGGTGELFF.

The chain joins TRBV4-3 to TRBJ1-2; possibly TRBD1 for D (5 bases). The germline CDR1 and CDR2 sequences are LGHNA and YSLEER. This CDR3 has 15 amino acids. Trimming took off 0 bases at V and 2 bases at J, with 10 bases between the two ends. CDR3: CASSQDRRGNYGYTF. The CDR3, as DNA: TGCGCCAGCAGCCAAGATCGGCGGGGGAACTATGGCTACACCTTC.

The chain joins TRBV7-9 to TRBJ1-2, with D perhaps matching TRBD1 (5 bases). The CDR3 covers 14 residues. The ends were cut back, 5 bases at V and 3 bases at J, with 13 bases in the middle. Germline V gene lookup returns CDR1 SEHNR and CDR2 FQNEAQ (reference sequence). CDR3 sequence reads: CASSLSGLDYGYTF. The CDR3 DNA reads TGTGCCAGCAGCCTATCAGGGTTGGACTATGGCTACACCTTC.

This sequence joins TRBV7-3 and TRBJ1-1; D is ambiguous. This CDR3 region has 15 residues. The germline gives CDR1 SGHTA, CDR2 FQGTGA. Between the trimmed V and J ends, which lost 0 bases and 2 bases, there was a span of 10 bases. The DNA of the CDR3 is TGTGCCAGCAGCTTAACACGGACTAGTAACACTGAAGCTTTCTTT. It is translated as CASSLTRTSNTEAFF.

This rearrangement joins TRBV5-1 to TRBJ2-2; maybe TRBD2 (6 bases). The germline V gene encodes CDR1 SGHRS and CDR2 YFSETQ. CDR3 length: 15 residues. The ends were cut back, 0 bases at V and 0 bases at J, with 6 bases in the middle. The DNA of the CDR3 is TGCGCCAGCAGCTTGGGCGGGACGAACACCGGGGAGCTGTTTTTT. Protein: CASSLGGTNTGELFF.

In its sample, this clone ranks as large. The chain employs TRBV28 and TRBJ2-4; 10 nucleotides align to TRBD1. V gave up 2 bases and J gave up 0 bases; unmatched junction bases: 4. The germline V gene encodes CDR1 MDHEN and CDR2 SYDVKM. CDR3 length equals 17 residues. CDR3 protein: CASSLGWDRGAKNIQYF. In DNA, the CDR3 is TGTGCCAGCAGTTTAGGTTGGGACAGGGGAGCCAAAAACATTCAGTACTTC.

V usage is TRBV5-1 and J usage is TRBJ2-1; 13 positions agree with TRBD2. CDR1 and CDR2 from the germline V gene are SGHRS and YFSETQ. CDR3 length: 18 amino acids. Losses at the gene ends were 4 bases for V and 0 bases for J; bases not matched to a gene: 7. CDR3 in amino acids: CASSMGLAGSSSYNEQFF. For the CDR3, the DNA is TGCGCCAGCAGCATGGGACTAGCGGGATCTAGCTCCTACAATGAGCAGTTCTTC.

The J gene is TRBJ2-1, the V gene TRBV29-1; 14 nucleotides align to TRBD2. Germline V gene lookup returns CDR1 SQVTM and CDR2 ANQGSEA. V lost 6 bases to trimming and J lost 0 bases; unmatched junction nucleotides: 13. The CDR3 totals 19 residues. The CDR3 bases are TGCAGCGTCGCCCGGGGACTAGCGGGGGATCGTAGCTCCTACAATGAGCAGTTCTTC. As protein: CSVARGLAGDRSSYNEQFF.